This T cell receptor beta chain appears in the sequencing data of a study of CD8+ T cells in alopecia areata. Treatment meaning: oral pan-JAK inhibitor, 5-10 mg twice daily. Sequencing templates came from extracted RNA that was reverse transcribed into cDNA. Method: immunoSEQ multiplex PCR; TCRdb's copy keeps in-frame clones and lacks some. The sample has under 150,000 clones, 61% seen once; the top ten hold roughly 5%. The length of the CDR3 is 13 residues. The V gene end was trimmed by 10 bases and the J gene end by 8 bases; junction bases not matched to a gene: 12. The germline CDR1 and CDR2 sequences are ENHRY and SYGVKD. This clone showed up just once.

Material: CD4+ T cells sorted from blood, obtained at week 4, from a patient treated with tofacitinib. The gene calls are TRBV10-3 and TRBJ1-2; 8 bases match TRBD1. This clonotype originated in a human donor with alopecia areata. CDR3 in amino acids: CATGQGLGPGYTF. Here the CDR3 DNA reads TGTGCCACCGGACAGGGTTTAGGACCCGGCTACACCTTC.